This T cell receptor beta chain comes out of a study of monozygotic twins with inflammatory bowel disease. Study findings and constraints: Lower TCRbeta diversity (inverse Simpson) was seen in IBD patients than in healthy co-twins. For IBD, no single strong associated signal or clonotype was supported.

Each sample had eight separate cDNA synthesis reactions. Reanalyzing the 5' RACE reads, TCRdb keeps one entry per CDR3 protein, without DNA. This table holds around 450,000 distinct CDR3 sequences. The CDR3 consists of 15 residues. Germline values: CDR1 SGDLS, CDR2 YYNGEE. Comments on this clonotype: What it recognizes is unknown.

The rearrangement uses TRBV9 and TRBJ2-1; TCRdb lists TRBD1, though no DNA is available to test this call. The source of this sequence is a human donor with ulcerative colitis or Crohn's disease, or a healthy co-twin of an affected twin (not recorded which). Sequenced sample: blood. CDR3: CASSVSGGVNNEQFF.